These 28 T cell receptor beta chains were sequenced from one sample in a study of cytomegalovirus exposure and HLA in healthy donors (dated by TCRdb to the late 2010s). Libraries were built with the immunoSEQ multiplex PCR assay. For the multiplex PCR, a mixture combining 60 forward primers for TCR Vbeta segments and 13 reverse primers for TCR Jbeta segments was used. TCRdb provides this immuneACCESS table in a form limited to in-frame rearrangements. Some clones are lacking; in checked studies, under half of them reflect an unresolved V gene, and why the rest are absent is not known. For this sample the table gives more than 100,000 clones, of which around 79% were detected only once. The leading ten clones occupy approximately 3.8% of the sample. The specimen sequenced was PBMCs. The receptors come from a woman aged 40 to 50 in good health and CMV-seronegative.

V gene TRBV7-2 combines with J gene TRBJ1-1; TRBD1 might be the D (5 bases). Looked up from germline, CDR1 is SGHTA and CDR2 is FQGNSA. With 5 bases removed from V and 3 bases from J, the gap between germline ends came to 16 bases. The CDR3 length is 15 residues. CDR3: CASSQKGSWDTEAFF. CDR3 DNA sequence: TGTGCCAGCAGCCAGAAGGGGTCCTGGGACACTGAAGCTTTCTTT.

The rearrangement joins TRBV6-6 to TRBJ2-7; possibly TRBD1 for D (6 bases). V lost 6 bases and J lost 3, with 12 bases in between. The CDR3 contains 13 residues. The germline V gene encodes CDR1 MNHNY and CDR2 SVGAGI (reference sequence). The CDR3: CASSRDTFYEQYF. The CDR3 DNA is TGTGCCAGCAGCAGGGACACCTTCTACGAGCAGTACTTC.

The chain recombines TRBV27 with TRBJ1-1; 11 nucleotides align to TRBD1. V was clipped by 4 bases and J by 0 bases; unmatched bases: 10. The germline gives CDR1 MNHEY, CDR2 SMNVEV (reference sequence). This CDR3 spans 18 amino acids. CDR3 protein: CASSSRGTGGDMNTEAFF. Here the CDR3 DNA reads TGTGCCAGCAGTTCTAGAGGGACAGGGGGAGACATGAACACTGAAGCTTTCTTT.

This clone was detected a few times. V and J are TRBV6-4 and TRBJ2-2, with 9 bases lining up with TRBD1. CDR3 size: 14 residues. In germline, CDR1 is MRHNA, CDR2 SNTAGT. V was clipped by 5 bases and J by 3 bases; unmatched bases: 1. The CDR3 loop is CASSTGGDTGELFF. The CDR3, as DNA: TGTGCCAGCAGTACAGGGGGCGACACCGGGGAGCTGTTTTTT.

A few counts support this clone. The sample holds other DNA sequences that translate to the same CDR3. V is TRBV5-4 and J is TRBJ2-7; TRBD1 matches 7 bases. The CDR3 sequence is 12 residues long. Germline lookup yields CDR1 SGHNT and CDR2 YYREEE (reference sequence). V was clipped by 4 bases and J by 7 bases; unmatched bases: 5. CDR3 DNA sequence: TGTGCCAGCAGCACGGACAGGAGGGAGCAGTACTTC. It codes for CASSTDRREQYF.

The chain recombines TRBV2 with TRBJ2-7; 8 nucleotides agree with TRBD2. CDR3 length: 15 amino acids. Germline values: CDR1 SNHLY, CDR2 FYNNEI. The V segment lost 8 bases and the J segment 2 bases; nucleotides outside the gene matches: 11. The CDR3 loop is CASSRGGHGAYEQYF. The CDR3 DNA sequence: TGTGCCAGCTCCCGGGGGGGCCACGGGGCCTACGAGCAGTACTTC.

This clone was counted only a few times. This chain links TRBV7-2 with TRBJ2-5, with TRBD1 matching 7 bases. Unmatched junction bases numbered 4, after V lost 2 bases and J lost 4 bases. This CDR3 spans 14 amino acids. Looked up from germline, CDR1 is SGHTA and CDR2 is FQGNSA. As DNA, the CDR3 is TGTGCCAGCAGCTTACAGGGGGTTTCAGAGACCCAGTACTTC. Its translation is CASSLQGVSETQYF.

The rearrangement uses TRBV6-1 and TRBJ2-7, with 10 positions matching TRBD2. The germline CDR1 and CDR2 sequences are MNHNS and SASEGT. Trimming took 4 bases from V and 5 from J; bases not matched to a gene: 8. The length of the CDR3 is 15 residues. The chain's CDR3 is CASSASKRGGNEQYF. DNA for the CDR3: TGTGCCAGCAGTGCTAGTAAGCGGGGGGGCAACGAGCAGTACTTC.

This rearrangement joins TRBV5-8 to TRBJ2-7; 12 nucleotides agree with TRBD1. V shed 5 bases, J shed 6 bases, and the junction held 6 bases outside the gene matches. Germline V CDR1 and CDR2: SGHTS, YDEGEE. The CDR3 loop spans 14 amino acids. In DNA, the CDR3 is TGTGCCAGCAGACACCGGGACAGGGGGCCCGAGCAGTACTTC. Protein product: CASRHRDRGPEQYF.

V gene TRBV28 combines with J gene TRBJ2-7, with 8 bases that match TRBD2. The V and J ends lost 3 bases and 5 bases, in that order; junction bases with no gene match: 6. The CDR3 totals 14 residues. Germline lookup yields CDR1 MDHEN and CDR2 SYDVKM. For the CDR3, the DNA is TGTGCCAGCAGTTTTTCTCCCGGGGGGGACGAGCAGTACTTC. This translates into CASSFSPGGDEQYF.

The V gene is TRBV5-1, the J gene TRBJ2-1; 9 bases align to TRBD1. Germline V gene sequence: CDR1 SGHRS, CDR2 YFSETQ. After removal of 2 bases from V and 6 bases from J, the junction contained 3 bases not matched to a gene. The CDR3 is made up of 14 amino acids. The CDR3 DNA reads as TGCGCCAGCAGCTTACGGACAGGGGTCAATGAGCAGTTCTTC. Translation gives CASSLRTGVNEQFF. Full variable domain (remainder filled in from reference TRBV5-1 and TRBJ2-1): KAGVTQTPRYLIKTRGQQVTLSCSPISGHRSVSWYQQTPGQGLQFLFEYFSETQRNKGNFPGRFSGRQFSNSRSEMNVSTLELGDSALYLCASSLRTGVNEQFFGPGTRLTVL.

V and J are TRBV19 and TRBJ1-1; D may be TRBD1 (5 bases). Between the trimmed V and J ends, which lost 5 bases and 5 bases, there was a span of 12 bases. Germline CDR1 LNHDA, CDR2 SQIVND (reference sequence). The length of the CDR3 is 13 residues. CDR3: CASSGAPETEAFF. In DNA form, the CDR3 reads TGTGCCAGTAGTGGGGCCCCGGAAACTGAAGCTTTCTTT.

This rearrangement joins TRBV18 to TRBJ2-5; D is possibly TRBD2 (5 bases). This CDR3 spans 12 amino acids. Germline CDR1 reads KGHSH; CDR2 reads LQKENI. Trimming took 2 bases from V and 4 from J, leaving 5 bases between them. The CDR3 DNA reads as TGTGCCAGCTCACCAGCGGGAGAGACCCAGTACTTC. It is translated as CASSPAGETQYF. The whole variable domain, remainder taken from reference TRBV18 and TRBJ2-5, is NAGVMQNPRHLVRRRGQEARLRCSPMKGHSHVYWYRQLPEEGLKFMVYLQKENIIDESGMPKERFSAEFPKEGPSILRIQQVVRGDSAAYFCASSPAGETQYFGPGTRLLVL.

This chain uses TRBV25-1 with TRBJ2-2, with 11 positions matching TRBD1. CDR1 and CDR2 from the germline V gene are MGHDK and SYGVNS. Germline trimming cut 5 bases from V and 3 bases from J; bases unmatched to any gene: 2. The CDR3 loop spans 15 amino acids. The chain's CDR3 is CASSTGQGDTGELFF. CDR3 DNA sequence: TGTGCCAGCAGTACGGGACAGGGGGACACCGGGGAGCTGTTTTTT.

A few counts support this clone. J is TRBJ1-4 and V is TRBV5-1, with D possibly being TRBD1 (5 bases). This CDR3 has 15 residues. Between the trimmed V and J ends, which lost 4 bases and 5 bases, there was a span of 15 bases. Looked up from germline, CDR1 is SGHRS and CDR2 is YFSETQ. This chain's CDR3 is CASSPSGVRNEKLFF. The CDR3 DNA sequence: TGCGCCAGCAGCCCTTCGGGGGTGCGGAATGAAAAACTGTTTTTT.

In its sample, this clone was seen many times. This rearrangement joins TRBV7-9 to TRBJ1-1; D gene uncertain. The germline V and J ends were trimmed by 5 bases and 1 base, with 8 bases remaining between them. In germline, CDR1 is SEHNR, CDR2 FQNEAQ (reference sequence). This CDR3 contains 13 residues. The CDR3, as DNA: TGTGCCAGCAGCCCGAAACAGAACACTGAAGCTTTCTTT. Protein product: CASSPKQNTEAFF.

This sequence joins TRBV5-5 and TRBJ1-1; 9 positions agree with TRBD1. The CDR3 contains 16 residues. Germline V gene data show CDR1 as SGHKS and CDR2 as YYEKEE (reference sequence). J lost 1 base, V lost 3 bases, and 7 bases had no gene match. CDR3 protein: CASSSRGDRANTEAFF. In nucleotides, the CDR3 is TGTGCCAGCAGCTCCCGAGGGGACAGGGCGAACACTGAAGCTTTCTTT.

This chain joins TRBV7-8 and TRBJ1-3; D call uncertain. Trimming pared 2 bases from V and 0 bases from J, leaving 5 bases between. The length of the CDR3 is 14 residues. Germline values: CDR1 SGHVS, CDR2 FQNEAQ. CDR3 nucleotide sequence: TGTGCCAGCAGCTTACAGGACTCTGGAAACACCATATATTTT. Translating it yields CASSLQDSGNTIYF.

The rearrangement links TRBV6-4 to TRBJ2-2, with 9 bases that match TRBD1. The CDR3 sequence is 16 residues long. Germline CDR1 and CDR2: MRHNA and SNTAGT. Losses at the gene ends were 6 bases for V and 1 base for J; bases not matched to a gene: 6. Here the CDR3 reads CASSDMGQGNTGELFF. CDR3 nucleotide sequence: TGTGCCAGCAGCGACATGGGACAGGGGAACACCGGGGAGCTGTTTTTT.

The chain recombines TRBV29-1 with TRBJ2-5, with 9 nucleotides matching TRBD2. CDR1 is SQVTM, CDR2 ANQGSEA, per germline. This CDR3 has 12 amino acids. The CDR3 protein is CSAASGEETQYF. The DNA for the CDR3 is TGCAGTGCCGCTAGCGGGGAAGAGACCCAGTACTTC.

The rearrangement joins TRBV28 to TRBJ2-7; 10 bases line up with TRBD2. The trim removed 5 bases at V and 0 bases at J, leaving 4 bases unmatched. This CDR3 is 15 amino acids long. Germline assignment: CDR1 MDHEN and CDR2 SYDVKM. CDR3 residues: CASSLRTSGSYEQYF. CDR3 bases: TGTGCCAGCAGTCTCCGGACTAGCGGCTCCTACGAGCAGTACTTC.

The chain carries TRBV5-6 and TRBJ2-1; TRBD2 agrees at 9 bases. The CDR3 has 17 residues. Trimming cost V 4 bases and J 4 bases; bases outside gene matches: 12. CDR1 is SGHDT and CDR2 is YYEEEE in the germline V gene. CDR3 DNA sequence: TGTGCCAGCAGCCCCCCCCGGGGTAGCGGGAGATACAATGAGCAGTTCTTC. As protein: CASSPPRGSGRYNEQFF. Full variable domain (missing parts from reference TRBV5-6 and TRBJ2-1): DAGVTQSPTHLIKTRGQQVTLRCSPKSGHDTVSWYQQALGQGPQFIFQYYEEEERQRGNFPDRFSGHQFPNYSSELNVNALLLGDSALYLCASSPPRGSGRYNEQFFGPGTRLTVL.

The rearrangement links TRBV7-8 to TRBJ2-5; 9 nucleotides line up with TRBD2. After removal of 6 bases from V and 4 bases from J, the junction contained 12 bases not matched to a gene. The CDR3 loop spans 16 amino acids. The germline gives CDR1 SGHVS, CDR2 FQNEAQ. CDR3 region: CASRPSLAGGPETQYF. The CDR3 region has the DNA TGTGCCAGCAGGCCGTCTCTGGCGGGAGGGCCAGAGACCCAGTACTTC.

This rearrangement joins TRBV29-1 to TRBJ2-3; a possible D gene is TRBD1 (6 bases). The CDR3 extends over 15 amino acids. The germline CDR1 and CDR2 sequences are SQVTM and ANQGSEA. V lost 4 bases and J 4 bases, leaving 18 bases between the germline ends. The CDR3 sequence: CSVGRGGGGADTQYF. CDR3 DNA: TGCAGCGTTGGAAGGGGTGGGGGCGGTGCAGATACGCAGTATTTT.

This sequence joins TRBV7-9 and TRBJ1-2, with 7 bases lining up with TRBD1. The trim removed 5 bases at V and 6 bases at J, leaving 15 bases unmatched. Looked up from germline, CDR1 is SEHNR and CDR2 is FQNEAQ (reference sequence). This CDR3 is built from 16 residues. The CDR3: CASSPGRGGGVDGYTF. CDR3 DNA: TGTGCCAGCAGCCCTGGGAGAGGGGGCGGTGTAGATGGCTACACCTTC. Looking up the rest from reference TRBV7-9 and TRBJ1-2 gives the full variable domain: DTGVSQNPRHKITKRGQNVTFRCDPISEHNRLYWYRQTLGQGPEFLTYFQNEAQLEKSRLLSDRFSAERPKGSFSTLEIQRTEQGDSAMYLCASSPGRGGGVDGYTFGSGTRLTVV.

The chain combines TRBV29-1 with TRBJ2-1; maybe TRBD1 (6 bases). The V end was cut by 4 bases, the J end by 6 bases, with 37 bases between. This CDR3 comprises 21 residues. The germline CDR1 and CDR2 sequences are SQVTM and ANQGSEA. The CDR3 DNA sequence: TGCAGCGTTGTAGTAGATTGGGTGGCAGGGACAATCAGGGGCCGACCCAATGAGCAGTTCTTC. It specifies CSVVVDWVAGTIRGRPNEQFF.

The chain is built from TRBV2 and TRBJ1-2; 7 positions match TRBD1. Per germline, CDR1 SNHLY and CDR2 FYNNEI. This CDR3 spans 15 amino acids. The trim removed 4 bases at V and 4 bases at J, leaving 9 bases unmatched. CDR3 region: CASSAVVAGGYGYTF. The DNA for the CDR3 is TGTGCCAGCAGTGCTGTGGTGGCAGGGGGCTATGGCTACACCTTC.

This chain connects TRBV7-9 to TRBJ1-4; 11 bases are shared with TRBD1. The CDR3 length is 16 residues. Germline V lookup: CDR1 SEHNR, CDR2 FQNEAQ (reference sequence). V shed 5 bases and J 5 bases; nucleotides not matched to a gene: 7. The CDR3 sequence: CASSTGQGVSNEKLFF. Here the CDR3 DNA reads TGTGCCAGCAGCACGGGACAGGGGGTTTCGAATGAAAAACTGTTTTTT.